This paragraph covers one T cell receptor (beta chain) sequence. Antigen: not known. At one of its ends the junction is not consistent with the germline gene, which may arise from a read error. The source of the sample is a study of T cell responses to AZD1222 COVID-19 vaccine. Study findings and constraints: Clonal diversity was possibly underestimated, and the donors were mostly white British, with more females. The study reported that nearly half of spike-specific TCRs target unmutated variant regions.

Assay: immunoSEQ multiplex PCR; the TCRdb copy retains only in-frame clones and omits some. The profile shows around 120,000 clones, 85% to 90% of them singletons. The receptor's source is an adult in good health. This specimen was peripheral blood, taken on day 0 of AZD1222 vaccination.

The CDR3 loop reads CASTLWGTYRVVNEAFF. CDR3 sequence (DNA): TGTGCCAGCACCTTATGGGGGACTTACAGGGTAGTAAATGAAGCTTTCTTT. This sequence joins TRBV7-9 and TRBJ1-1; a weak D match, TRBD1 (6 bases). There are 17 residues in the CDR3. The V gene's germline CDR1 is SEHNR and CDR2 FQNEAQ (reference sequence).